The 10 T cell receptor beta chains below come from one sample, sequenced in a study of monozygotic twins with inflammatory bowel disease. TCRdb reprocessed the 5' RACE reads and reports one entry per CDR3 protein, with no DNA. This sample's table reports more than 110,000 distinct CDR3 sequences. Source material: blood. The origin of the receptors is a human donor with ulcerative colitis or Crohn's disease, or a healthy co-twin of an affected twin (not recorded which).

The chain has TRBV6-5 and TRBJ2-7; as DNA is missing, the TRBD1 call by TCRdb cannot be tested. The germline V gene has CDR1 MNHEY and CDR2 SVGAGI. This CDR3 comprises 15 residues. The CDR3 loop is CASSYSGTPSYEQYF.

This chain links TRBV7-3 with TRBJ1-2; TCRdb indicates TRBD1, and absent DNA this call remains unverified. Germline CDR1 SGHTA, CDR2 FQGTGA. CDR3 length equals 14 residues. The CDR3 protein is CASSLKGGASGYTF.

J is TRBJ2-1 and V is TRBV5-1; TCRdb reports TRBD1, a call that lacks DNA to check it against. In germline, CDR1 is SGHRS, CDR2 YFSETQ. The CDR3 is 15 residues long. CDR3 amino acids: CASSPRGGSYNEQFF.

The chain joins TRBV6-2 or TRBV6-3 to TRBJ1-1; the TCRdb call, TRBD1, lacks DNA for checking. Looked up from germline, CDR1 is MNHEY and CDR2 is SVGEGT. The CDR3 consists of 14 residues. Here the CDR3 reads CASSYAGRYTEAFF.

V gene TRBV2 combines with J gene TRBJ2-5; TCRdb designates TRBD2, a call that cannot be tested without DNA. Germline V gene lookup returns CDR1 SNHLY and CDR2 FYNNEI. CDR3 length equals 15 residues. The CDR3 loop reads CASSDSLAGVETQYF.

The rearrangement joins TRBV7-9 to TRBJ1-1. The CDR3 spans 14 residues. CDR1 and CDR2 from the germline V gene are SEHNR and FQNEAQ (reference sequence). The CDR3 loop is CASSHTTANTEAFF.

The chain has TRBV7-9 and TRBJ2-7. This CDR3 has 13 residues. CDR1 SEHNR and CDR2 FQNEAQ come from the germline V gene (reference sequence). CDR3 amino acids: CASSFAGLNEQYF.

The rearrangement links TRBV27 to TRBJ2-7; the TCRdb D gene call, TRBD1, has no DNA to confirm it. This CDR3 is built from 13 residues. CDR1 and CDR2 from the germline V gene are MNHEY and SMNVEV (reference sequence). The CDR3 loop reads CASSLLNSYEQYF.

The chain is built from TRBV12-3 or TRBV12-4 and TRBJ2-2; there is no DNA to check the TCRdb D call of TRBD1. CDR3 length: 11 amino acids. CDR3 sequence reads: CASSQGGELFF.

The chain uses TRBV7-8 and TRBJ1-1; the D call of TRBD1 rests on TCRdb alone, since no DNA is present to check it. The CDR3 contains 17 residues. The germline V gene has CDR1 SGHVS and CDR2 FQNEAQ. CDR3 amino acids: CASTPSRRIIMNTEAFF.